A selection of T cell receptor beta chains follows, all from one sample in a study of cytotoxic CD8 clonotypes in ibrutinib-treated CLL. Measured with immunoSEQ multiplex PCR; TCRdb has only the in-frame clones, and not every one. The sample lists 110,000 or so clones; 50% to 65% were seen once. Sequenced here: PBMCs, sampled after 24 months of ibrutinib treatment. The receptors come from a human donor with chronic lymphocytic leukemia. Both conserved end residues are part of each CDR3. The D gene is left open where the match is weak. Expanded clones get a size class; other rows say once, few or many, or leave the size out.

D,J,size,V,DNA,CDR3
.,TRBJ2-7,.,TRBV25-1,TGTGCCAGCAGTGAATCAGGGGCAACCTACGAGCAGTACTTC,CASSESGATYEQYF
TRBD1,TRBJ1-2,.,TRBV6-5,TGTGCCAGCAGCCTTGACAGGGTCCGAAATGGCTACACCTTC,CASSLDRVRNGYTF
.,TRBJ1-1,once,TRBV18,TGTGCCAGCTCACGGGCGTTAAACACTGAAGCTTTCTTT,CASSRALNTEAFF
TRBD1,TRBJ2-3,.,TRBV6-6,TGTGCCAGCAGTCGACAGGGGGCGCGGGGAGATACGCAGTATTTT,CASSRQGARGDTQYF
TRBD2,TRBJ2-3,.,TRBV12-5,TGTGCTAGTGGTTCGAAACTAGCGGGGCTCACAGATACGCAGTATTTT,CASGSKLAGLTDTQYF
TRBD1,TRBJ2-5,few,TRBV9,TGTGCCAGCAGCGTACAGGGGGCGTCTAGGGAGACCCAGTACTTC,CASSVQGASRETQYF
.,TRBJ1-6,.,TRBV2,TGTGCCAGCAGTGAAATACAGGTTGACTCGGGAGGCTCCTATAATTCACCCCTCCACTTT,CASSEIQVDSGGSYNSPLHF
.,TRBJ2-5,.,TRBV30,TGTGCCTGGAGTGTAAAGGGACTCCAAGAGACCCAGTACTTC,CAWSVKGLQETQYF
TRBD1,TRBJ1-4,.,TRBV29-1,TGCAGCGCGTACAGGGGGCAGTCTAATGAAAAACTGTTTTTT,CSAYRGQSNEKLFF
.,TRBJ2-3,.,TRBV9,TGTGCCAGCAGCGTAGTCCCCGGAGGCACAGATACGCAGTATTTT,CASSVVPGGTDTQYF
.,TRBJ2-3,.,TRBV29-1,TGCAGCGTTGAAGAAGATGAGAATAGGTATTTT,CSVEEDENRYF
.,TRBJ2-1,.,TRBV6-1,TGTGCCAGCAGTGAGGACAAAAGGACTACGGATGAGCAGTTCTTC,CASSEDKRTTDEQFF
.,TRBJ2-7,.,TRBV11-3,TGTGCCAGCAGCTTGGGAGGACAAGCCTACGAGCAGTACTTC,CASSLGGQAYEQYF
TRBD1,TRBJ1-2,.,TRBV14,TGTGCCAGCAGGGCCGGGACAGGGCGGGGTGGCTACACCTTC,CASRAGTGRGGYTF
.,TRBJ1-2,few,TRBV6-6,TGTGCCAGCAGTTACGACAGAGACTATGGCTACACCTTC,CASSYDRDYGYTF
TRBD1,TRBJ2-1,.,TRBV25-1,TGTGCCAGCAGTGAGATTCGGACAGGCGGCAATGAGCAGTTCTTC,CASSEIRTGGNEQFF
.,TRBJ1-4,many,TRBV14,TGTGCCAGCAGTCCTCAACAGGTGCGACTGTTTTTT,CASSPQQVRLFF
.,TRBJ2-5,.,TRBV6-5,TGTGCCAGCAGTTACTCGGGGGGGCGCCGAGAGACCCAGTACTTC,CASSYSGGRRETQYF
.,TRBJ2-3,once,TRBV28,TGTGCCAGCAGTCCCCCTTACGTTGCGCTAGATACGCAGTATTTT,CASSPPYVALDTQYF
.,TRBJ2-7,.,TRBV6-5,TGTGCCAGCAGTTACTCTTTGGGGTCGACCTACGAGCAGTACTTC,CASSYSLGSTYEQYF
.,TRBJ2-2,.,TRBV18,TGTGCCAGCTCACCAGGACTCAGCAACACCGGGGAGCTGTTTTTT,CASSPGLSNTGELFF
.,TRBJ1-5,.,TRBV6-1,TGTGCCAGCCAGTGGACAGCCTTTAATCAGCCCCAGCATTTT,CASQWTAFNQPQHF